This T cell receptor (beta chain) is from a study of cytomegalovirus exposure and HLA in healthy donors (dated 2017 in TCRdb). About the investigation overall: In an earlier analysis of 587 of the donors, roughly 300 Gb of sequence data and 100 million or so unique TCR beta sequences from some 170 million T cells were reported. In addition to the first cohort of about 650 subjects, a separate validation cohort of 130 or so different subjects was used. Every repertoire in the discovery cohort had been generated on one and the same sequencing platform. About five DR-DQ haplotypes were handled as single units for association and clustering, since linkage in the cohort was strong. In a later analysis, previously published TCR beta repertoires from 550 to 700 donors were re-analyzed and high-resolution HLA genotyping was added so that TCR occurrence patterns could be studied. To decide whether each TCR beta V gene segment behaved as functional or pseudogenic, an earlier analysis of some 570 of the donors relied on high-throughput TCR beta sequencing. Typing coverage varied by locus: about 620-630 donors for A, B, C, DRB1 and DQB1; some 520 for DQA1; about 600 for DPA1; more than 450 for DPB1. To predict cytomegalovirus infection status, the study combined high-throughput TCR immunosequencing, statistical association of individual TCRs with disease status, and machine learning. The later analysis used no new phenotypic data to find candidate immune exposures, relying instead on TCR beta sequences and their occurrence across donors. Roughly 300 gigabases of sequencing data and 70 million to 85 million unique TCR sequences were included in an early release covering under 650 HLA-typed donors. Across some 400 genotyped donors of the cohort, an average of roughly 250,000 unique TCR beta nucleotide sequences per donor were sequenced, and roughly 17% of those sequences were non-productive. The T cell repertoires of some 670 subjects were profiled by immunosequencing and related to cytomegalovirus serostatus. Alongside the repertoire data, information on donor age, sex, ethnicity and CMV serostatus was compiled. The study was designed to test whether signatures of past pathogen exposure could be identified by cataloging public T cell receptors. Of the roughly 390 genotyped donors, approximately 83% fell in the genetic ancestry cluster associated with self-reported Caucasian donors. A later genetic analysis took genome-wide SNP genotypes for 398 of the 666 donors and used that subset as a discovery cohort. HLA typing covered class I and class II loci at four-digit resolution. Points the paper makes about the study in general: Immune exposure information for the cohort was limited to CMV serostatus. In the study, some 160 TCR beta chains were listed as associated with cytomegalovirus. A further reported finding was that TCR beta sequences accurately predicted the HLA-A and HLA-B alleles for most subjects in the first cohort. The cohort was sequenced for TCR beta chains only, and without alpha or paired-chain data the features that could be detected were limited. Over 15 rarely observed V segments, including chromosome 9 orphons, were excluded from the earlier analysis of several hundred of the donors because counts were too low. Compared with equally common non-associated chains, HLA-associated TCR beta chains in a later analysis were more clonally expanded and had lower generation probabilities. A few of the identified cytomegalovirus-associated TCR beta chains were confirmed in vitro to be specific for cytomegalovirus antigens. According to a later genetic analysis, donors in an Asian-associated ancestry cluster had fewer N-insertions in productive TCRs than the approximately 700-donor mean. Because some donors lacked HLA typing at each locus, the association tests relied only on the typed subset. Presence/absence analyses assumed roughly uniform sequencing depth across donors, an assumption that may not hold. Strong co-occurrence of HLA alleles, especially DR and DQ, made assigning TCR associations to individual alleles difficult. Because the 87-base-pair reads could not distinguish some IMGT-functional V segments, including TRBV6-2 and TRBV6-3, those segments were excluded. A later analysis found that most CMV-associated TCR beta chains appeared HLA-restricted, with HLA associations seemingly driven largely by CMV exposure. V-gene and J-gene trimming of TCR beta chains was associated with a missense DCLRE1C variant in a later genetic analysis, and the association was replicated in an independent cohort. Several of the top co-occurrence clusters appeared to be linked to parvovirus B19, influenza, CMV and Epstein-Barr virus, according to a later analysis. The classifier was reported to diagnose cytomegalovirus status with high specificity and sensitivity in both the original cohort and the validation cohort. According to a later analysis, TCR association rates differed among HLA loci, with DRB1 alleles showing the most associated TCRs and HLA-C alleles showing the fewest. The sequencing pipeline was judged likely to have produced a cluster of highly shared sequence variants as a technical artifact. Specific HLA alleles were associated with 15,000 to 20,000 TCR beta sequences at a false discovery rate of 0.05 in a later analysis. Most TCR sequences were observed very rarely across donors, whereas some public TCRs were present in many individuals. An earlier analysis of approximately 500 of the donors showed that most TCR beta V segments appeared in productive rearrangements either about 90% or about 30% of the time, which broadly matched IMGT annotations. Linkage disequilibrium might explain the correlated functional status among segregating V segments, but an unknown experimental factor could not be ruled out. The authors suggested that the approach could potentially be extended to other disease states and immunological phenotypes.

About this clone itself: Its antigen remains undetermined. Per-base qualities were not stored, and no clone one base away is much larger.

The cohort consisted of some 730 healthy bone marrow donors. Cohort members were all nominally healthy when sampled, although unrecorded immune exposures were likely present. The donor was CMV seropositive and was included in the group of 300 or so seropositive cohort members. Each donor provided a peripheral blood sample, and peripheral blood mononuclear cells were used for TCR beta sequencing. Genomic DNA extraction from the blood cell samples was performed with the Qiagen DNeasy Blood Extraction Kit. The germline V gene provides CDR1 MDHEN and CDR2 SYDVKM. The CDR3 measures 19 amino acids from cysteine to phenylalanine. Here the CDR3 DNA is all that survives: 57 bases in frame from base 1. V and J are truncated by 7 bases and 3 bases respectively, leaving an intervening sequence of 27 bases. The library was generated by the immunoSEQ multiplex PCR assay. A mixture of 60 forward primers for TCR Vbeta segments and 13 reverse primers for TCR Jbeta segments was used in the multiplex PCR. The CDR3 region of rearranged TCR beta genes was amplified from genomic DNA by a multiplex PCR assay. On the Illumina HiSeq System, the amplified TCR beta libraries were sequenced as 87-base-pair reads. From the authors' description of their analysis: Across the 670 or so repertoires, a later analysis counted about 81 million unique TCR beta chains, around 10 million of which were shared by at least two donors. Raw reads were error-corrected and collapsed into unique sequences by a nearest-neighbor algorithm in which closely related sequences were merged to remove PCR and sequencing errors. CDR3 sequences were aligned to IMGT reference sequences to assign V, D and J gene segments. Each retained sequence needed at least a six-nucleotide match to both a V gene segment and a J gene segment. Rearrangements were classified as productive when the CDR3 lacked stop codons and remained in frame with V and J, and all other rearrangements were classified as non-productive. Following IMGT convention, CDR3 was defined as the stretch from the second conserved V-encoded cysteine to the conserved J-encoded phenylalanine. In an earlier analysis of 500 to 650 of the donors, sequences lacking an unambiguous match to a single V gene segment were excluded. In an earlier analysis of approximately 550 of the donors, V segments were called functional above 56.7% productive rearrangements and were called segregating when the between-donor standard deviation exceeded 5%. A statistical classification framework was built for diagnosing cytomegalovirus status from the catalog of TCR beta chain sequences. In a later analysis, TCR nucleotide sequences were compared against IMGT/GENE-DB human TR gene sequences so that V and J genes could be assigned. A later analysis assigned CDR3 sequences and most-parsimonious VDJ recombination scenarios with the TCRdist pipeline. A later analysis defined each TCR beta chain by its CDR3 amino acid sequence plus V-gene family, and excluded reads lacking a unique V-gene family. In a later analysis, 450 to 600 highly shared, low-generation-probability nucleotide sequences were removed to address suspected cross-contamination and a sequencing artifact. In a later analysis, a clonal expansion index for each public chain was calculated from normalized within-repertoire ranks of inferred template counts. A later analysis computed generation probabilities with a VDJ recombination model fitted to out-of-frame rearrangements, and checked the results against IGoR. A later analysis scored TCR-TCR, TCR-HLA and TCR-CMV co-occurrence with hypergeometric tests, applying a repertoire-size bias correction to TCR pairs. In a later analysis, false discovery rates were estimated by permuting HLA or CMV assignments 20 times. In a later analysis, co-occurring TCRs were grouped using DBSCAN, with TCRdist sequence similarity added in when clustering inside HLA-allele-positive subsets. Co-occurrence clustering excluded repertoires with fewer than 30,000 or more than 120,000 public chains, plus five with anomalous nucleotide sharing. TCRdb holds this immuneACCESS table with in-frame rearrangements only. Some clones are missing; in checked studies, unresolved V genes explain under half, and the rest has no known cause. V and J calls and clone size are as listed in that table; D and trimming were resolved from the DNA. This sample is represented by about 160,000 clones; roughly 80% of them were singletons. Roughly 3.7% of the sample belongs to the ten largest clones.

This TCR was recovered from a man aged 30 to 45 in good health and CMV-seropositive. The source material was PBMCs. This chain is built from TRBV28 and TRBJ1-4; there is no confident call for the D gene. The CDR3 is CASTPAWASPATSNEKLFF. The sequenced DNA is TGTGCCAGCACCCCCGCGTGGGCCTCCCCCGCCACCTCTAATGAAAAACTGTTTTTT.